Each of the 32 T cell receptor beta chains below was sequenced from the same sample in a study of T cell responses to AZD1222 COVID-19 vaccine. Profiling relied on immunoSEQ multiplex PCR, and the TCRdb table lists in-frame clones only, not all of them. Counted here are roughly 58,000 clones, roughly 87% occurring once; the ten biggest clones make up about 6.3%. This sample comprised peripheral blood, obtained 28 days after the second AZD1222 dose. These receptors originate from an adult who received the AZD1222 COVID-19 vaccine.

The count of this clone is one. V usage is TRBV29-1 and J usage is TRBJ2-1; TRBD1 matches 8 bases. This CDR3 comprises 13 residues. The V segment lost 3 bases and the J segment 9 bases; nucleotides outside the gene matches: 7. Looked up from germline, CDR1 is SQVTM and CDR2 is ANQGSEA. The CDR3 DNA sequence: TGCAGCGTTGACAGGGGGCTAAGAGGTGAGCAGTTCTTC. Its translation: CSVDRGLRGEQFF.

There are a few counts of this clone. V is TRBV6-4 and J is TRBJ1-1, with TRBD1 matching over 7 bases. The CDR3 length is 15 residues. Germline lookup yields CDR1 MRHNA and CDR2 SNTAGT. V was clipped by 0 bases and J by 5 bases; unmatched bases: 6. The CDR3 here is CASSDSAGGGTEAFF. For the CDR3, the DNA is TGTGCCAGCAGTGACTCGGCAGGGGGAGGAACTGAAGCTTTCTTT.

This clone was observed a few times. The rearrangement joins TRBV10-1 to TRBJ1-1; 8 bases agree with TRBD1. The CDR3 is made up of 14 amino acids. Germline V gene lookup returns CDR1 WNHNN and CDR2 SYGVQD (reference sequence). With 3 bases clipped from V and 4 bases from J, the junction kept 4 bases outside the gene matches. The CDR3 coding sequence is TGCGCCAGCAGTGACCGACAGGGGAGCACTGAAGCTTTCTTT. Residues: CASSDRQGSTEAFF.

The CDR3 reads CASSEAITVSDTQYF. The CDR3 bases are TGCGCCAGCAGTGAGGCCATCACAGTGAGTGATACGCAGTATTTT. V is TRBV10-1 and J is TRBJ2-3; D gene uncertain. The CDR3 extends over 15 amino acids. Deletions cut 2 bases from V and 6 bases from J, with 15 bases between. CDR1 and CDR2 from the germline V gene are WNHNN and SYGVQD (reference sequence).

The gene calls are TRBV6-6 and TRBJ2-7, with 8 bases identical to TRBD2. J lost 0 bases, V lost 11 bases, and 6 bases had no gene match. This CDR3 has 13 amino acids. From germline, CDR1 is MNHNY and CDR2 SVGAGI (reference sequence). Here the CDR3 reads CACQAGGSYEQYF. In DNA, the CDR3 is TGTGCCTGCCAGGCGGGAGGCTCCTACGAGCAGTACTTC.

The chain is built from TRBV19 and TRBJ2-1; a possible D gene is TRBD1 (6 bases). The CDR3 covers 14 residues. With 0 bases removed from V and 15 bases from J, the gap between germline ends came to 18 bases. CDR1 and CDR2 (germline): LNHDA, SQIVND (reference sequence). The CDR3 DNA reads TGTGCCAGTAGTATAGACCTGGACAGCAGGGGTTCGTTCTTC. This codes for CASSIDLDSRGSFF.

The chain carries TRBV28 and TRBJ1-1; D is unclear. The germline V and J ends were trimmed by 7 bases and 3 bases, with 15 bases remaining between them. This CDR3 is built from 14 residues. In germline, CDR1 is MDHEN, CDR2 SYDVKM. This CDR3 reads CASTPGDTYTEAFF. CDR3 DNA sequence: TGTGCCAGCACCCCGGGTGACACCTACACTGAAGCTTTCTTT.

The chain has TRBV18 and TRBJ1-2; D gene unclear. The V gene lost 2 bases and the J gene lost 3 bases, with 10 bases spanning the gap. CDR3 length equals 14 residues. CDR1 KGHSH and CDR2 LQKENI come from the germline V gene. The CDR3 loop is CASSPGSSDYGYTF. The CDR3 nucleotides read TGTGCCAGCTCACCAGGTTCCAGCGACTATGGCTACACCTTC.

The V gene is TRBV13, the J gene TRBJ1-6; 9 bases align to TRBD1. CDR1 and CDR2 from the germline V gene are PRHDT and FYEKMQ (reference sequence). V shed 5 bases and J 4 bases; nucleotides not matched to a gene: 9. The CDR3 is 17 amino acids. This CDR3 is CASSLKQGAGYNSPLHF. In DNA, the CDR3 is TGTGCCAGCAGCCTCAAACAGGGGGCCGGTTATAATTCACCCCTCCACTTT.

DNA of the CDR3: TGTGCCAGCAGTCTTATAGCGGGAGTTGGATCCTACAATGAGCAGTTCTTC. Its translation is CASSLIAGVGSYNEQFF. J is TRBJ2-1 and V is TRBV9; 9 positions match TRBD2. Trimming at V came to 5 bases and at J to 1 base, leaving 10 bases not matched to a gene. The germline gives CDR1 SGDLS, CDR2 YYNGEE. CDR3 length: 17 amino acids.

CDR3 DNA: TGTGCCAGCAGCACACAGGCAGGGCTGGAGACCCAGTACTTC. Its translation: CASSTQAGLETQYF. This chain joins TRBV7-9 and TRBJ2-5; D might be TRBD1 (5 bases). Germline V gene lookup returns CDR1 SEHNR and CDR2 FQNEAQ (reference sequence). The CDR3 contains 14 residues. The germline V and J ends were trimmed by 5 bases and 5 bases, with 15 bases remaining between them.

The chain recombines TRBV19 with TRBJ1-2, with D perhaps TRBD1 (5 bases). The CDR3 has 13 residues. The ends were cut back, 9 bases at V and 0 bases at J, with 11 bases in the middle. Per germline, CDR1 LNHDA and CDR2 SQIVND (reference sequence). For the CDR3, the DNA is TGTGCCAGCAGGGCGAGAGCTAACTATGGCTACACCTTC. As protein: CASRARANYGYTF.

V is TRBV25-1 and J is TRBJ2-3; TRBD2 aligns across 14 bases. Unmatched junction bases numbered 4, after V lost 7 bases and J lost 4 bases. Germline V gene lookup returns CDR1 MGHDK and CDR2 SYGVNS. This CDR3 is built from 15 residues. CDR3 nucleotides: TGTGCCAGCATTAGGGGACTAGCGGGAGCAGATACGCAGTATTTT. It translates to CASIRGLAGADTQYF.

This chain joins TRBV6-5 and TRBJ1-3; 8 bases agree with TRBD1. Germline lookup yields CDR1 MNHEY and CDR2 SVGAGI. The CDR3 runs 14 residues. J lost 2 bases, V lost 6 bases, and 3 bases had no gene match. CDR3 loop: CASSGQGTGNTIYF. In DNA, the CDR3 is TGTGCCAGCAGCGGACAGGGAACTGGAAACACCATATATTTT.

This chain uses TRBV5-6 with TRBJ2-3; TRBD2 matches at 10 bases. The V segment lost 2 bases and the J segment 6 bases; nucleotides outside the gene matches: 6. The germline CDR1 and CDR2 sequences are SGHDT and YYEEEE. The CDR3 consists of 15 residues. This chain's CDR3 is CASSFSGTSADTQYF. DNA of the CDR3: TGTGCCAGCAGCTTCTCCGGGACTAGCGCCGATACGCAGTATTTT. Using reference TRBV5-6 and TRBJ2-3 for the parts outside the CDR3, the full variable domain is DAGVTQSPTHLIKTRGQQVTLRCSPKSGHDTVSWYQQALGQGPQFIFQYYEEEERQRGNFPDRFSGHQFPNYSSELNVNALLLGDSALYLCASSFSGTSADTQYFGPGTRLTVL.

The V gene is TRBV4-3, the J gene TRBJ1-2, with D perhaps matching TRBD1 (5 bases). There are 19 residues in the CDR3. CDR1 is LGHNA and CDR2 is YSLEER in the germline V gene. V was cut by 1 base and J by 1 base, with 22 bases left in between. In DNA, the CDR3 is TGCGCCAGCAGCCAAGCCAACTTTTGGGGACGGCGGAGTAACTATGGCTACACCTTC. Amino acids: CASSQANFWGRRSNYGYTF.

The genes are TRBV28 and TRBJ1-2; D is uncertain. Germline assignment: CDR1 MDHEN and CDR2 SYDVKM. CDR3 length: 17 amino acids. V lost 2 bases and J 2 bases, leaving 18 bases between the germline ends. DNA for the CDR3: TGTGCCAGCAGTTTAAGGCCCCTTATGGCCGTAAACTATGGCTACACCTTC. This gives the protein CASSLRPLMAVNYGYTF.

V usage is TRBV7-9 and J usage is TRBJ1-6; TRBD1 agrees at 8 bases. Germline CDR1 SEHNR, CDR2 FQNEAQ (reference sequence). V shed 5 bases and J 7 bases; nucleotides not matched to a gene: 4. The CDR3 totals 14 residues. The CDR3 protein is CASSTTGGNSPLHF. In DNA form, the CDR3 reads TGTGCCAGCAGCACTACAGGGGGGAATTCACCCCTCCACTTT.

This rearrangement joins TRBV7-3 to TRBJ2-5; either TRBD1 or TRBD2 may fit D (6 bases each). The germline V gene has CDR1 SGHTA and CDR2 FQGTGA. The CDR3 covers 14 residues. V lost 6 bases to trimming and J lost 4 bases, with 15 bases between them. This chain's CDR3 is CASSQERGAETQYF. The CDR3, as DNA: TGTGCCAGCAGTCAAGAGAGGGGGGCAGAGACCCAGTACTTC. The full variable domain, its missing parts supplied by reference TRBV7-3 and TRBJ2-5, is GAGVSQTPSNKVTEKGKYVELRCDPISGHTALYWYRQSLGQGPEFLIYFQGTGAADDSGLPNDRFFAVRPEGSVSTLKIQRTERGDSAVYLCASSQERGAETQYFGPGTRLLVL.

The chain has TRBV7-8 and TRBJ2-1; 7 nucleotides align to TRBD1. This CDR3 has 13 residues. V was pared by 5 bases and J by 12 bases, with 10 bases of the junction left unmatched. Germline V gene lookup returns CDR1 SGHVS and CDR2 FQNEAQ. CDR3 region: CASSTLQGKGQFF. CDR3 in DNA: TGTGCCAGCAGCACACTACAGGGGAAGGGGCAGTTCTTC.

The chain links TRBV2 to TRBJ1-4; a weak D match, TRBD1 (6 bases). Deletions cut 7 bases from V and 7 bases from J, with 19 bases between. The germline V gene has CDR1 SNHLY and CDR2 FYNNEI. There are 15 residues in the CDR3. CDR3 nucleotide sequence: TGTGCCAGCATTCAGACAGGAGCTCGGGGTGAAAAACTGTTTTTT. Protein sequence: CASIQTGARGEKLFF.

This chain joins TRBV5-4 and TRBJ2-1; D possibly corresponds to TRBD1 (6 bases). This CDR3 is built from 14 residues. The V and J ends lost 1 base and 4 bases respectively, with 9 bases between them. In germline, CDR1 is SGHNT, CDR2 YYREEE (reference sequence). The CDR3 DNA reads TGTGCCAGCAGCTTGACAGGGAGATACAATGAGCAGTTCTTC. It encodes CASSLTGRYNEQFF.

The chain has TRBV6-4 and TRBJ2-3; D might be TRBD1 (6 bases). There are 13 residues in the CDR3. Germline V gene sequence: CDR1 MRHNA, CDR2 SNTAGT. Trimming removed 4 bases from V and 11 bases from J, with 16 bases in between. The chain's CDR3 is CASSADLDSRQYF. In DNA form, the CDR3 reads TGTGCCAGCAGTGCCGACCTGGACAGCAGGCAGTATTTT.

J is TRBJ1-5 and V is TRBV2; D is uncertain. CDR3 length: 12 residues. Trimming pared 7 bases from V and 5 bases from J, leaving 9 bases between. Germline loops: CDR1 SNHLY, CDR2 FYNNEI. The CDR3 DNA sequence: TGTGCCAGCAAGGGCAACTATCAGCCCCAGCATTTT. This codes for CASKGNYQPQHF.

This chain joins TRBV21-1 and TRBJ2-2; the listed D gene, TRBD1, was not tested against the DNA. TRBV21-1 is a documented pseudogene. CDR3 length: 18 amino acids. CDR3 sequence reads: CASSPLRPREANTGELFF. DNA of the CDR3: TGTGCCAGCAGTCCCCTCAGGCCGAGAGAAGCGAACACCGGGGAGCTGTTTTTT.

This sequence joins TRBV5-1 and TRBJ1-5; D may be TRBD1 (5 bases). V was clipped by 0 bases and J by 1 base, with 11 bases between them. The CDR3 runs 16 residues. In germline, CDR1 is SGHRS, CDR2 YFSETQ. The CDR3 protein is CASSLGSGGSNQPQHF. CDR3 bases: TGCGCCAGCAGCTTGGGATCCGGGGGAAGCAATCAGCCCCAGCATTTT.

The chain employs TRBV19 and TRBJ2-5; D may be TRBD1 (5 bases). Germline V gives CDR1 LNHDA, CDR2 SQIVND (reference sequence). Between the trimmed V and J ends, which lost 11 bases and 4 bases, there was a span of 14 bases. The CDR3 covers 12 residues. This CDR3 is CAASTGLETQYF. CDR3 coding DNA: TGTGCCGCAAGCACAGGATTAGAGACCCAGTACTTC.

The count of this clone is one. The V gene is TRBV19, the J gene TRBJ1-2, with D uncertain. Germline V lookup: CDR1 LNHDA, CDR2 SQIVND (reference sequence). The length of the CDR3 is 13 residues. V was cut by 2 bases and J by 4 bases, with 8 bases left in between. The CDR3 sequence is CASSILQSYGYTF. The CDR3 DNA follows: TGTGCCAGTAGTATACTACAAAGCTATGGCTACACCTTC.

This chain uses TRBV21-1 with TRBJ1-4. TRBV21-1 is classified as a pseudogene. This CDR3 region has 12 residues. The CDR3 here is CASHQTNEKLFF. CDR3 DNA sequence: TGTGCCAGCCACCAAACTAATGAAAAACTGTTTTTT.

The chain employs TRBV7-2 and TRBJ2-1, with TRBD1 as a possible D gene (6 bases). The CDR3 runs to 13 residues. Germline CDR1 reads SGHTA; CDR2 reads FQGNSA. Trimming shortened V by 2 bases and J by 14 bases, and 16 bases separated the two germline ends. The CDR3 coding sequence is TGTGCCAGCAGCTTATTTCTCCGGGACAAGGAGTTCTTC. Its translation: CASSLFLRDKEFF.

This clone was counted only a few times. The genes are TRBV20-1 and TRBJ1-5; D possibly corresponds to TRBD1 (6 bases). The CDR3 is 15 residues long. V lost 6 bases and J 1 base, leaving 16 bases between the germline ends. CDR1 is DFQATT and CDR2 is SNEGSKA in the germline V gene (reference sequence). In DNA form, the CDR3 reads TGCAGTGCCAGTACAGGGATATACAGCAATCAGCCCCAGCATTTT. Translation: CSASTGIYSNQPQHF.

This clone was counted once. The V and J genes are TRBV5-6 and TRBJ1-5, with TRBD1 matching 7 bases. CDR1 is SGHDT and CDR2 is YYEEEE in the germline V gene. This CDR3 comprises 16 residues. V lost 6 bases, J lost 7 bases, and 16 bases stayed unmatched. CDR3 nucleotides: TGTGCCAGCACGCGACGAGTACAGGGGCAGGGCCAGCCCCAGCATTTT. This codes for CASTRRVQGQGQPQHF. Using reference TRBV5-6 and TRBJ1-5 for the parts outside the CDR3, the full variable domain is DAGVTQSPTHLIKTRGQQVTLRCSPKSGHDTVSWYQQALGQGPQFIFQYYEEEERQRGNFPDRFSGHQFPNYSSELNVNALLLGDSALYLCASTRRVQGQGQPQHFGDGTRLSIL.